This TCR beta chain was sequenced in a study of shared clonotypes between healthy human individuals. On this clone itself: Its antigen is currently unknown.

Donors had no recently reported acute infections or vaccinations and were HIV-negative. In germline, CDR1 is SGHRS, CDR2 YFSETQ. Losses at the gene ends were 2 bases for V and 5 bases for J; bases not matched to a gene: 14. The CDR3 spans 18 residues. Findings of the study overall: There were few donors, and this limited the genetic and exposure-history diversity represented.

Template amounts of 250 to 350 ng DNA, around 33,000 T cell genomes, were employed in unsorted PBMC replicate PCRs. In the original workflow: Because ImmunoSEQ provided only junction sequences with no quality scores, the filtering differed. TCRdb's copy holds only in-frame clones and misses some; the assay was immunoSEQ multiplex PCR. For V, J and clone size, that table is used; D and trimming come from the DNA. The data show approximately 500,000 clones, about 79% seen once. The rearrangement uses TRBV5-1 and TRBJ2-7; 12 nucleotides align to TRBD2. The specimen was PBMCs. The TCR sequence derives from a woman aged 40 to 50 in good health. Some clones in this sample may be carry-over from other donors' samples. The CDR3 here is CASSFRTSGEVPWDEQYF. The CDR3, as DNA: TGCGCCAGCAGCTTTCGGACTAGCGGGGAGGTTCCCTGGGACGAGCAGTACTTC.